This passage covers 8 T cell receptor beta chains from one sample sequenced in a study of T cell responses to AZD1222 COVID-19 vaccine. The protocol was immunoSEQ multiplex PCR, while the TCRdb copy is restricted to in-frame clones and leaves out a portion. In the table there are tens of thousands of clones, roughly 88% of which are singletons. The specimen comprised peripheral blood, sampled on day 0 of AZD1222 vaccination. The receptors shown here come from an adult in good health.

The chain links TRBV3-1 (or the pseudogene TRBV3-2) to TRBJ2-7; D is perhaps TRBD2 (6 bases). The V end lost 3 bases, the J end lost 4 bases, and 13 bases lay between the germline ends. CDR3 length: 14 residues. Per germline, CDR1 LGHDT and CDR2 YNNKEL (reference sequence). In DNA form, the CDR3 reads TGTGCCAGCAGCCACTTCAGCGGGTTTTACGAGCAGTACTTC. It is translated as CASSHFSGFYEQYF.

This chain links TRBV10-2 with TRBJ2-7; D gene ambiguous. Germline-derived CDR1 and CDR2 are WSHSY and SAAADI. The CDR3 has 12 amino acids. Trimming left V 4 bases short and J 3 bases short, with 7 bases between. The CDR3: CASSAGLYEQYF. The CDR3 nucleotides are TGCGCCAGCAGTGCGGGTCTCTACGAGCAGTACTTC.

This clone was recorded a few times. The chain recombines TRBV29-1 with TRBJ2-7, with 7 bases that match TRBD2. CDR3 length equals 12 residues. The trim removed 4 bases at V and 6 bases at J, leaving 6 bases unmatched. Germline V gene data show CDR1 as SQVTM and CDR2 as ANQGSEA. DNA for the CDR3: TGCAGCGTTGGCGGGGGTTCCGTCGAGCAGTACTTC. Its translation: CSVGGGSVEQYF.

The V gene is TRBV5-4, the J gene TRBJ2-5; 7 positions agree with TRBD1. Losses at the gene ends were 3 bases for V and 1 base for J; bases not matched to a gene: 3. CDR1 and CDR2 (germline): SGHNT, YYREEE (reference sequence). The CDR3 sequence is 14 residues long. CDR3: CASSSRQGQETQYF. In nucleotides, the CDR3 is TGTGCCAGCAGCTCCCGACAGGGCCAAGAGACCCAGTACTTC.

The genes are TRBV27 and TRBJ1-5; D unclear. This CDR3 contains 14 residues. Germline loops: CDR1 MNHEY, CDR2 SMNVEV (reference sequence). V lost 6 bases and J lost 2, with 11 bases in between. The CDR3 nucleotides are TGTGCCAGCAGAAAGGGAGTCGGCAATCAGCCCCAGCATTTT. Translating it yields CASRKGVGNQPQHF.

This clone was observed a handful of times. J is TRBJ2-2 and V is TRBV19; D may match TRBD1 or TRBD2 (6 bases each). The germline V and J ends were trimmed by 3 bases and 3 bases, with 14 bases remaining between them. The germline V gene encodes CDR1 LNHDA and CDR2 SQIVND (reference sequence). This CDR3 comprises 16 residues. The CDR3 DNA reads TGTGCCAGTAGTATGAGGGGGGCTGGGGACACCGGGGAGCTGTTTTTT. Residues: CASSMRGAGDTGELFF.

The chain has TRBV18 and TRBJ2-1; D unresolved. CDR1 is KGHSH and CDR2 is LQKENI in the germline V gene. The CDR3 runs to 13 residues. V lost 3 bases to trimming and J lost 6 bases, with 9 bases between them. The CDR3 DNA sequence: TGTGCCAGCTCACCGGCTTTTGCCAATGAGCAGTTCTTC. Amino acids: CASSPAFANEQFF.

Only one count was recorded for this clone. This chain links TRBV28 with TRBJ2-2, with D unresolved. The CDR3 extends over 12 amino acids. Between the trimmed V and J ends, which lost 9 bases and 1 base, there was a span of 6 bases. From germline, CDR1 is MDHEN and CDR2 SYDVKM. The CDR3 loop is CASEMNTGELFF. CDR3 coding DNA: TGTGCCAGTGAGATGAACACCGGGGAGCTGTTTTTT.